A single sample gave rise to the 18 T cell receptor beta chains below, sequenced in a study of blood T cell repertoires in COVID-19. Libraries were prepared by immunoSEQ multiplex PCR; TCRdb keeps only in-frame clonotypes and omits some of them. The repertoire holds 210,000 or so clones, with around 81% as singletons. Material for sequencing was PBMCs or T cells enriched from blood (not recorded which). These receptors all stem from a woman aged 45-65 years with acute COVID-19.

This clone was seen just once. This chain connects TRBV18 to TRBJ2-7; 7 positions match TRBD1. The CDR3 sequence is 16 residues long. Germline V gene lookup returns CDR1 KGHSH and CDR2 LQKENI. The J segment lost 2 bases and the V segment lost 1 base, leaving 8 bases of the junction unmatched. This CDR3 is CASSPLSTQGAYEQYF. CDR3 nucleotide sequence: TGTGCCAGCTCACCACTGTCTACTCAGGGGGCCTACGAGCAGTACTTC.

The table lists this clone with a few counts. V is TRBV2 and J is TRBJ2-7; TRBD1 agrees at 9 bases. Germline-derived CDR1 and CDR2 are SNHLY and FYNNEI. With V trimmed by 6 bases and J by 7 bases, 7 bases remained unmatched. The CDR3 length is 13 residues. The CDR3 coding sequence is TGTGCCAGCAGACGAGAGACAGGGGGGGAGCAGTACTTC. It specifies CASRRETGGEQYF.

The DNA of the CDR3 is TGTGCCAGCAGTTACTCGCGTCTTGAAGCTTTCTTT. Its protein product is CASSYSRLEAFF. This rearrangement joins TRBV6-2 or TRBV6-3 to TRBJ1-1, with D hard to call. The CDR3 is 12 residues long. Per the germline V gene, CDR1 is MNHEY and CDR2 is SVGEGT. Trimming took off 0 bases at V and 7 bases at J, with 6 bases between the two ends.

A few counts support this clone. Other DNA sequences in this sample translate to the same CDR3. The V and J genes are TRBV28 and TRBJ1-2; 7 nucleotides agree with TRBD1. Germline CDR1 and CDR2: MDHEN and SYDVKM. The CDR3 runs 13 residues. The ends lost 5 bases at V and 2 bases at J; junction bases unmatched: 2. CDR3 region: CASSLTGNYGYTF. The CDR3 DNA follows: TGTGCCAGCAGTCTGACAGGGAACTATGGCTACACCTTC.

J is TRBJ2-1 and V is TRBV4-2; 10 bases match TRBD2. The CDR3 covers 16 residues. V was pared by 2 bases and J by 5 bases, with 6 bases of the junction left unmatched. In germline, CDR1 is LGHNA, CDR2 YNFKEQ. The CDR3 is CASSQNLLAGDNEQFF. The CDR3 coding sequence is TGTGCCAGCAGCCAAAATCTTCTAGCGGGGGACAATGAGCAGTTCTTC.

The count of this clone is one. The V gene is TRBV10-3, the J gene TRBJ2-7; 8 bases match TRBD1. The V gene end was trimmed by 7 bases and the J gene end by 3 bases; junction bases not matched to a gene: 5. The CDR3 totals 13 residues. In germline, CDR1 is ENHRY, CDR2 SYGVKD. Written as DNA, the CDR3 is TGTGCCATCACAAGACAGGGGAGCTACGAGCAGTACTTC. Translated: CAITRQGSYEQYF.

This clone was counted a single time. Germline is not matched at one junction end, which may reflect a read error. The DNA of the CDR3 is TGTGCCAGCAGCCGACAGGAAGAGGCCCAGTACTTC. It specifies CASSRQEEAQYF. V usage is TRBV6-5 and J usage is TRBJ2-5; TRBD1 is a possible D gene (6 bases). Germline lookup yields CDR1 MNHEY and CDR2 SVGAGI. The CDR3 totals 12 residues.

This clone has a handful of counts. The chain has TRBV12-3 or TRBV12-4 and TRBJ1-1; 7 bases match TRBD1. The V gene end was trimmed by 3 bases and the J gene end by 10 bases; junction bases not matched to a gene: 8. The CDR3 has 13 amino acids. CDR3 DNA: TGTGCCAGCAGTTTGAAGAGGACAGGCGGAGCTTTCTTT. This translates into CASSLKRTGGAFF.

This chain's CDR3 is CASSQQAGGTYEQYF. The CDR3 DNA reads TGTGCCAGCAGCCAACAAGCGGGAGGCACCTACGAGCAGTACTTC. The chain carries TRBV4-2 and TRBJ2-7; 9 bases are a match to TRBD2. This CDR3 is built from 15 residues. Germline V gene lookup returns CDR1 LGHNA and CDR2 YNFKEQ. V was clipped by 2 bases and J by 2 bases; unmatched bases: 4.

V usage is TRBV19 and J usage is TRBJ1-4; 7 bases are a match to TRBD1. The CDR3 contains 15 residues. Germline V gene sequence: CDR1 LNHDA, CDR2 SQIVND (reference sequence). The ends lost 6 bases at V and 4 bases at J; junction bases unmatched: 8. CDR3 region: CASSPRQGFNEKLFF. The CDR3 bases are TGTGCCAGTAGCCCCCGACAGGGCTTTAATGAAAAACTGTTTTTT.

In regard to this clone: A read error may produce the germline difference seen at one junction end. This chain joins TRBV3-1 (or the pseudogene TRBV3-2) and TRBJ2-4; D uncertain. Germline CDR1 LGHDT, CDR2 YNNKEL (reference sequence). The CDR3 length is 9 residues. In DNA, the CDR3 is TGTGCCAGCAGCCAAGTATTTGCGTTC. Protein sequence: CASSQVFAF.

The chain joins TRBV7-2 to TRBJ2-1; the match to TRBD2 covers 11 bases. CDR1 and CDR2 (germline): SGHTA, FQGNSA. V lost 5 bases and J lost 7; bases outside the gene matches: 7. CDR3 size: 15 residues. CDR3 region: CASSITSGRENEQFF. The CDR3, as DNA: TGTGCCAGCAGCATTACTAGCGGGAGAGAAAATGAGCAGTTCTTC. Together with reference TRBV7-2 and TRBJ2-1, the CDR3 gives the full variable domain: GAGVSQSPSNKVTEKGKDVELRCDPISGHTALYWYRQSLGQGLEFLIYFQGNSAPDKSGLPSDRFSAERTGGSVSTLTIQRTQQEDSAVYLCASSITSGRENEQFFGPGTRLTVL.

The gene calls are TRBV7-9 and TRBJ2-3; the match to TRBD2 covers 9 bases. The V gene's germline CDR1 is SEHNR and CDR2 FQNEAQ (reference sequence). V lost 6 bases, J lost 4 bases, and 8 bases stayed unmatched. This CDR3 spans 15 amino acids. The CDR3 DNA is TGTGCCAGCAGATCCCTGGCGGGAGGGTCAGATACGCAGTATTTT. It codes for CASRSLAGGSDTQYF.

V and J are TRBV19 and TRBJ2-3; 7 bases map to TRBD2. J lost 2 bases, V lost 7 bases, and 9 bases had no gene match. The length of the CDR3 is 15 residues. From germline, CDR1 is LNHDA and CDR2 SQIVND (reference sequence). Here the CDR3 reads CASTPLGGTTDTQYF. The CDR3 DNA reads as TGTGCCAGTACCCCACTCGGGGGGACCACAGATACGCAGTATTTT. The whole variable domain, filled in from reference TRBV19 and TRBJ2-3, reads DGGITQSPKYLFRKEGQNVTLSCEQNLNHDAMYWYRQDPGQGLRLIYYSQIVNDFQKGDIAEGYSVSREKKESFPLTVTSAQKNPTAFYLCASTPLGGTTDTQYFGPGTRLTVL.

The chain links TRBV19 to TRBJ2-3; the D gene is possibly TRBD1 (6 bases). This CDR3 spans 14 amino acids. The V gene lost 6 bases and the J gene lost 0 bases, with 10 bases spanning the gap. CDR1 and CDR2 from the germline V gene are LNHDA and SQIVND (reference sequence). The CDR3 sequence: CASRDSPSTDTQYF. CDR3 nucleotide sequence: TGTGCCAGTAGGGACAGCCCTAGCACAGATACGCAGTATTTT.

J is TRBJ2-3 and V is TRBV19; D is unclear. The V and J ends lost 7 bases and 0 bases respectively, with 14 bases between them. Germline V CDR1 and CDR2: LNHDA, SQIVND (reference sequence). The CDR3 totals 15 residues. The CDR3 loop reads CASTPGGPSTDTQYF. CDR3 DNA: TGTGCCAGTACCCCTGGTGGGCCAAGCACAGATACGCAGTATTTT.

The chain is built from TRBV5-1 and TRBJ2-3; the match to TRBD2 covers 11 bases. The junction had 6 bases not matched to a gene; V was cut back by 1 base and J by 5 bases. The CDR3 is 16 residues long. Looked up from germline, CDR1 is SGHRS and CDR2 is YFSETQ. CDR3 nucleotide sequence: TGCGCCAGCAGCTTGACACTAGCGGGAGCGGGAGATACGCAGTATTTT. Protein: CASSLTLAGAGDTQYF.

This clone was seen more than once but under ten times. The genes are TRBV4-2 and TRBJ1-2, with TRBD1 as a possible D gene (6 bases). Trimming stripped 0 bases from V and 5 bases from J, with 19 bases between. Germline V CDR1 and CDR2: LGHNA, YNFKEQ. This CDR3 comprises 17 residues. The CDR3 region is CASSQDMRQASAYGYTF. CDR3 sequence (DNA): TGTGCCAGCAGCCAAGATATGAGACAGGCCTCTGCGTATGGCTACACCTTC.